The rows below give T cell receptor beta chains drawn from one sample of a study of T-cell reconstitution after alpha-beta-depleted transplantation in children. TCRdb processed the PCR reads anew with MiXCR; each CDR3 protein has one entry. This table holds 250,000 to 300,000 distinct CDR3 sequences, around 10% found once. Sample: PBMCs, taken before TCRalphabeta/CD19-depleted stem cell transplant. Receptors originate from a boy under three years old with acute myeloid leukemia, due to receive a stem cell transplant. Both conserved end residues are part of each CDR3. The D gene is left open where the match is weak. Part of the rows lack a size; the others show once, few, many or a class for expanded clones.

. | . | TRBJ2-5 | TRBV29-1 | CSVGPLRGQGTQYF | TGCAGCGTTGGGCCTTTGAGAGGTCAAGGGACCCAGTACTTC
. | many | TRBJ2-1 | TRBV28 | CASSFGGASNEQFF | TGTGCCAGCAGTTTCGGGGGCGCTTCCAATGAGCAGTTCTTC
TRBD2 | . | TRBJ2-7 | TRBV20-1 | CSASWGGYGQYF | TGCAGTGCTAGCTGGGGGGGGTACGGGCAGTACTTC
. | few | TRBJ2-1 | TRBV15 | CATSRDWLGTGVNEQFF | TGTGCCACCAGCAGAGATTGGTTAGGTACGGGAGTCAATGAGCAGTTCTTC
TRBD1 | many | TRBJ1-5 | TRBV29-1 | CSAGTGRNQPQHF | TGCAGCGCTGGGACAGGGAGGAATCAGCCCCAGCATTTT
TRBD2 | many | TRBJ2-7 | TRBV6-2/TRBV6-3 | CASSYSTMTSGTLEQYF | TGTGCCAGCAGTTACTCGACAATGACTAGCGGGACCCTCGAGCAGTACTTC
TRBD2 | . | TRBJ2-1 | TRBV14 | CASSQGLAGIHNEQFF | TGTGCCAGCAGCCAGGGACTAGCGGGCATACACAATGAGCAGTTCTTC
. | many | TRBJ2-7 | TRBV4-2 | CASSQDQGGNEQYF | TGTGCCAGCAGCCAAGATCAGGGCGGAAACGAGCAGTACTTC
TRBD1 | many | TRBJ2-1 | TRBV5-1 | CASSLAGQGTHNEQFF | TGCGCCAGCAGCTTGGCCGGACAGGGGACACACAATGAGCAGTTCTTC
. | many | TRBJ2-1 | TRBV12-3/TRBV12-4 | CASSPWAAVLYNEQFF | TGTGCCAGCAGTCCATGGGCGGCCGTCCTCTACAATGAGCAGTTCTTC
TRBD1 | many | TRBJ1-2 | TRBV12-3/TRBV12-4 | CASSPRDSRGYGYTF | TGTGCCAGCAGTCCCCGGGACAGTCGGGGCTATGGCTACACCTTC
TRBD2 | many | TRBJ2-2 | TRBV6-5 | CASSYSPGLAGVYGELFF | TGTGCCAGCAGTTACTCTCCGGGACTAGCGGGAGTTTACGGGGAGCTGTTTTTT
. | many | TRBJ2-5 | TRBV7-2 | CASSSFGPGGGTQYF | TGTGCCAGCAGCTCGTTCGGCCCTGGAGGGGGGACCCAGTACTTC
. | . | TRBJ1-2 | TRBV7-9 | CASSFYLGQGGYTF | TGTGCCAGCAGCTTTTACCTGGGTCAAGGTGGCTACACCTTC
. | many | TRBJ2-5 | TRBV2 | CATTGLQETQYF | TGTGCCACCACGGGACTTCAAGAGACCCAGTACTTC
TRBD1 | many | TRBJ2-7 | TRBV12-3/TRBV12-4 | CASSFRDSYNEQYF | TGTGCCAGCAGTTTTCGGGACAGCTACAACGAGCAGTACTTC